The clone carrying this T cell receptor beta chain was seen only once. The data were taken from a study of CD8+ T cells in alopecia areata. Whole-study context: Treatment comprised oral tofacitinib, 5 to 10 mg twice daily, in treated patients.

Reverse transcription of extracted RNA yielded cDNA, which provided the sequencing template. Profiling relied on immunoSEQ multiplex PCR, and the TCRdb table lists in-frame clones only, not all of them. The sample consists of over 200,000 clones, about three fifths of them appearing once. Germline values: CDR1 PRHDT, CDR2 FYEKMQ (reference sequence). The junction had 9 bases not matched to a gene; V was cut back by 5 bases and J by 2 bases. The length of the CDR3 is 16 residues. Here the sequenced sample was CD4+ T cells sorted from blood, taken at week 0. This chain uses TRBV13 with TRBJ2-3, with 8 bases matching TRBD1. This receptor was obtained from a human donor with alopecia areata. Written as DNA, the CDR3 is TGTGCCAGCAGCGCGGGGACAGGATCCCCCACAGATACGCAGTATTTT. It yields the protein CASSAGTGSPTDTQYF.